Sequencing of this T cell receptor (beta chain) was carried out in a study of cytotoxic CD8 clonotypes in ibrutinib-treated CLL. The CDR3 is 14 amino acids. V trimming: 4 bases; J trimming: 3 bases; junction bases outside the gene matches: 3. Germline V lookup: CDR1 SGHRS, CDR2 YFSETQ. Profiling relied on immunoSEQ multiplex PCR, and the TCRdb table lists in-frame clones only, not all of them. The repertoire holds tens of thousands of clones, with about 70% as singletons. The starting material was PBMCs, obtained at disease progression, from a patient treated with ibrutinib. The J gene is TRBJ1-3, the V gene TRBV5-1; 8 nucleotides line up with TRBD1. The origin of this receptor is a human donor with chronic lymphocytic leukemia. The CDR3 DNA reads TGCGCCAGCAGCCTGACAGGGGTTGGAAACACCATATATTTT. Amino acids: CASSLTGVGNTIYF.